This T cell receptor beta chain was captured in a study of blood T cell repertoires in COVID-19. Study summary: Both acute and convalescent COVID-19 samples were obtained from the United States, Italy and Spain. T cells, B-cell-depleted T cells, or PBMCs provided the cDNA or gDNA that served as material.

Germline V lookup: CDR1 SNHLY, CDR2 FYNNEI. CDR3 length: 14 residues. With regard to this clone: Germline is not matched at one junction end, which may reflect a read error.

How the authors handled the data: How many nucleated cells were present was estimated from reference gene primer amplification. The protocol was immunoSEQ multiplex PCR, while the TCRdb copy is restricted to in-frame clones and leaves out a portion. V and J calls and clone size follow that table, whereas D and trimming were derived from the DNA. The profile covers under 200,000 clones, with roughly 91% appearing a single time and 2% to 2.5% taken by the ten largest. Sequences were obtained from peripheral blood. This clonotype originated in a man in his fifties who had recovered from COVID-19. The rearrangement joins TRBV2 to TRBJ2-1, with TRBD1 as a possible D gene (6 bases). The CDR3 sequence is CASREEGVYNEQFF. CDR3 in DNA: TGTGCCAGCAGGGAAGAGGGGGTATACAATGAGCAGTTCTTC.